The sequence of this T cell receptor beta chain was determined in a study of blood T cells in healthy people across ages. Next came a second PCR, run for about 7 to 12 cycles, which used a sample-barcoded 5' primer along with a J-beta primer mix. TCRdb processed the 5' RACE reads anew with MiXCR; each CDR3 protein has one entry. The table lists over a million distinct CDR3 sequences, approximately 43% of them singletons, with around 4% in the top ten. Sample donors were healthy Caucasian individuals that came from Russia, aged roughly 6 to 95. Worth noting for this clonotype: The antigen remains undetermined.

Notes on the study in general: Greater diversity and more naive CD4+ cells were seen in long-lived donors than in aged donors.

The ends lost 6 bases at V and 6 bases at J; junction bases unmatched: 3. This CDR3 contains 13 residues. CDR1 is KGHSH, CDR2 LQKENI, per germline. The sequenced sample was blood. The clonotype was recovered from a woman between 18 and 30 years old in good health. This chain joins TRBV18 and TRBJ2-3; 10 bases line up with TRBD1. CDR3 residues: CASSRTGGDTQYF. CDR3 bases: TGTGCCAGCTCCCGGACAGGGGGGGATACGCAGTATTTT.